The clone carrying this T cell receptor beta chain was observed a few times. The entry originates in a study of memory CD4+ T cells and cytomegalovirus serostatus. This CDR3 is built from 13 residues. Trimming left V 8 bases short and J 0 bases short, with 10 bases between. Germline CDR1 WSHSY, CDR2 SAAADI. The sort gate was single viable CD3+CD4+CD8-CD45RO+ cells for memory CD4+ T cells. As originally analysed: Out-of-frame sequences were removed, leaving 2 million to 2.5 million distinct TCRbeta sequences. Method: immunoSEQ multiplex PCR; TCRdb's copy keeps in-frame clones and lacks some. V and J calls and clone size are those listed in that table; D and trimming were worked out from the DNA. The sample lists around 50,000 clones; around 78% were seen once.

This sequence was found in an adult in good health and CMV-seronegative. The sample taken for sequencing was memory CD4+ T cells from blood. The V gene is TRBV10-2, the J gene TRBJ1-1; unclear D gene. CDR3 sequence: CASRLKMNTEAFF. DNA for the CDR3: TGCGCCAGCCGACTCAAGATGAACACTGAAGCTTTCTTT.